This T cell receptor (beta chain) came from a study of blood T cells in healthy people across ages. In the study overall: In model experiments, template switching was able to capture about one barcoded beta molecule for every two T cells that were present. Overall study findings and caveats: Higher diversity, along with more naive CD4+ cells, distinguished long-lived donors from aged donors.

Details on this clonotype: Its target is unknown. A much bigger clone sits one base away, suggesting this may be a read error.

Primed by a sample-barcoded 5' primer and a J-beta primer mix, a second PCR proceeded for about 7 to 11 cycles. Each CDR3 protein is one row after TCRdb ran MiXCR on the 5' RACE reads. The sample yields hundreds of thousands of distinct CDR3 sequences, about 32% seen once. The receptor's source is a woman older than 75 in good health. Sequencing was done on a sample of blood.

The CDR3 sequence is CASSETPRDEQYF. The DNA for the CDR3 is TGTGCCAGCAGTGAAACCCCACGGGATGAGCAGTACTTC. The V gene is TRBV2, the J gene TRBJ2-5, with a weak D call TRBD2 (5 bases). CDR3 size: 13 residues. From germline, CDR1 is SNHLY and CDR2 FYNNEI. Trimming removed 2 bases from V and 11 bases from J, with 15 bases in between.